This TCR beta chain was obtained from a study of blood T cells in healthy people across ages. Using a J-beta primer mix together with a sample-barcoded 5' primer, a second PCR was run for roughly 6 to 11 cycles. MiXCR was run by TCRdb on the 5' RACE reads, yielding one entry per CDR3 protein. The repertoire holds hundreds of thousands of distinct CDR3 sequences, with roughly 60% as singletons. This CDR3 spans 13 amino acids. Germline assignment: CDR1 SQVTM and CDR2 ANQGSEA. V shed 7 bases and J 8 bases; nucleotides not matched to a gene: 10. The material sequenced was blood. The sequence derives from a man aged 25 to 40 in good health. The chain joins TRBV29-1 to TRBJ2-1; TRBD2 aligns across 8 bases. This CDR3 is CSADGGAVYEQFF. Here the CDR3 DNA reads TGCAGCGCGGACGGGGGGGCGGTTTATGAGCAGTTCTTC.